This TCR beta chain is drawn from a study of T-cell memory formation after mild COVID-19 (dated by TCRdb to the early 2020s). General notes on the study: Most TCR sequence clusters were specific to one of the two donors. In a couple of donors, T-cell clones that expanded and contracted after mild COVID-19 were tracked by sequencing TCRalpha and TCRbeta repertoires over time. Two young, previously healthy adult volunteers, one female and one male, were included in the cohort.

Inclusive of the bounding cysteine and phenylalanine, the CDR3 is 16 residues long. Here the CDR3 DNA is all that survives: 48 bases in frame from base 1. From the germline V gene, CDR1 is SGHAT and CDR2 is FQNNGV. Trimming at the junction amounts to 3 bases on V and 6 bases on J, and the germline ends lie 18 bases apart. Ficoll-Paque density gradient centrifugation was the method used to isolate PBMCs. The data were produced on an Illumina NovaSeq 6000. Using 5'RACE with constant-segment primers, TCRalpha and TCRbeta cDNA libraries were constructed, with sample barcodes and unique molecular identifiers added in the process. Trizol reagent was used to extract RNA from every sample. Libraries were amplified in two PCR steps, with a second sample barcode and Illumina TruSeq adapters added in the second step. Libraries were sequenced on an Illumina NovaSeq with 2 x 150 bp paired-end reads. The paper's data handling went like this. With migec v1.2.7, reads were demultiplexed and then collapsed into UMI-guided consensus sequences. Using mixcr v2.1.11, UMI consensuses were aligned to TRA and TRB V and J templates and then assembled into clonotypes. A clonotype was counted as expanded or contracted only if both edgeR and NoisET called the change significant, with noise models trained on biological replicates. edgeR calls used a false discovery rate-adjusted p below 0.01 and a log2 fold-change threshold of 1. As an exploratory analysis of dynamics, max-normalized trajectories of the 1000 most abundant clonotypes were examined by PCA with hierarchical clustering. The CD4 or CD8 phenotype of responding clones was assigned using the separately sequenced CD4+ and CD8+ repertoires. Starting from the raw public reads, TCRdb applied fastp trimming at Q25, assembled clones with MiXCR and retained in-frame beta chains. Each entry merges the rows of one CDR3 protein and shows their most common DNA and genes. The V and J calls and clone size come from TCRdb's table, not from the authors' own analysis. The sample data list 350,000 or so distinct CDR3 sequences, and roughly 20% of these were observed just once. Clones ranked in the top ten supply around 12% of the sample.

The paper's findings and limits, for the study overall: Clones contracting from day 15 to 85 had balanced CD4/CD8 phenotypes, while a second wave expanding from day 15 to 37 was biased towards CD4+. Some responding clones were detected in pre-infection memory, which suggested that pre-existing cross-reactive memory T cells had joined the SARS-CoV-2 response. SARS-CoV-2 specificity was not confirmed for the second-wave clones peaking on day 37. Contracting CD4+ clones turned up mainly in the CM and EM memory subsets, whereas EMRA was where CD8+ clones were enriched. The study covered only a couple of mild cases, and larger cohorts including severe cases with pre-infection samples were considered necessary.

This clonotype has just a few counts. No antigen is known for it. The record has no base qualities; no much larger clone is one base away. The source of this sequence is an adult woman who had mild COVID-19 (a few samples of this study predate the infection). The sample titles of this study are shuffled in the database, so cell type and time point are left out; the donor was told from shared clones. Sequencing was carried out using PBMCs or a T cell subset sorted from them (not recorded which). The chain is assembled from TRBV11-2 and TRBJ2-1; the D gene is perhaps TRBD1 or TRBD2, as each covers 5 bases. The bases are TGTGCCAGCAGCTTCGGCCAGGGAGTGATGGGCAATGAGCAGTTCTTC. Its product reads: CASSFGQGVMGNEQFF.